The present T cell receptor beta chain was sequenced within a study of blood T cell repertoires in COVID-19. Across the whole study: Material from acute and convalescent COVID-19 was sourced from the United States, Italy and Spain. PBMCs, B-cell-depleted T cells, or T cells provided the cDNA or gDNA that made up the material.

The CDR3 consists of 15 residues. Enrollment of patients from Seattle took place during active infection, with longitudinal follow-up. In the source study's methods: By means of reference gene primer amplification, nucleated cell counts were estimated. Repertoires were generated with immunoSEQ multiplex PCR, while TCRdb's copy carries only in-frame clones and drops some. The D gene and trimming were derived from the DNA, and the V and J assignments and clone size from that table. This table holds under 350,000 clones, approximately 89% found once. The gene calls are TRBV21-1 and TRBJ1-6; the DNA was not compared with TRBD1, the D call given in the table. TRBV21-1 is a recognized pseudogene. The sequenced sample was peripheral blood. The sequence derives from a woman aged 30 to 39 with COVID-19, enrolled during active disease. CDR3 in amino acids: CASTYIQGWPSPLHF. The DNA of the CDR3 is TGTGCCAGCACCTATATACAGGGGTGGCCCTCACCCCTCCACTTT.